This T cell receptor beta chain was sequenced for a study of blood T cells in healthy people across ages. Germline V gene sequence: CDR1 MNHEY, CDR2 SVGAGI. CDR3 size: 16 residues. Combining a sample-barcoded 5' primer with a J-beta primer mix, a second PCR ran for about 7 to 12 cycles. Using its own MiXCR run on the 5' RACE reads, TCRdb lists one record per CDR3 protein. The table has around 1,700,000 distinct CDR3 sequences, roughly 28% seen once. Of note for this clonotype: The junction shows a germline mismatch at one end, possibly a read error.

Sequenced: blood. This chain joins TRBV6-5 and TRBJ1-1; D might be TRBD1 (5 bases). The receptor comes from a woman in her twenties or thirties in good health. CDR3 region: CASGYFEGRVNTEAFF. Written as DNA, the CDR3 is TGTGCCAGCGGTTACTTTGAGGGGCGAGTGAACACTGAAGCTTTCTTT.